This TCR beta chain stems from a study of shared clonotypes between healthy human individuals. Between the trimmed V and J ends, which lost 1 base and 4 bases, there was a span of 13 bases. Per the germline V gene, CDR1 is MNHEY and CDR2 is SVGAGI. CDR3 length: 15 amino acids. Study-level findings and limits: Clonotype sharing among donors was expected to depend on sequencing depth.

On this clone itself: Its cognate antigen is unknown.

Clones were read by immunoSEQ multiplex PCR, and TCRdb kept only the in-frame ones, dropping some. The sample has 490,000 or so clones; over 60% are singletons. The sequence came from a middle-aged woman in good health. Some clones in this sample may be carry-over from other donors' samples. The gene calls are TRBV6-5 and TRBJ1-2; the D gene is possibly TRBD1 (6 bases). The sample comprised PBMCs. CDR3 sequence reads: CASSYWEDSRYGYTF. The CDR3 nucleotides read TGTGCCAGCAGTTACTGGGAGGACAGTCGCTATGGCTACACCTTC.